Listed here are 7 T cell receptor beta chains from one sample, sequenced in a study of CD8+ T cells in alopecia areata. Reverse transcription of extracted RNA yielded cDNA, which provided the sequencing template. Measured with immunoSEQ multiplex PCR; TCRdb has only the in-frame clones, and not every one. Here the sample spans about 200,000 clones, more than 30% being singletons. Treatment indicated: oral pan-JAK inhibitor, 5-10 mg twice daily. The sequences come from CD4+ T cells sorted from blood, collected between weeks 30 and 35, from a patient treated with tofacitinib. All receptors come from a human donor with alopecia areata.

This clone came up a few times. The genes are TRBV5-1 and TRBJ1-2; 10 bases align to TRBD1. The CDR3 has 16 amino acids. Losses at the gene ends were 3 bases for V and 4 bases for J; bases not matched to a gene: 9. In germline, CDR1 is SGHRS, CDR2 YFSETQ. CDR3 nucleotides: TGCGCCAGCAGCTCCGGACAGGGGGGGATCTTCTATGGCTACACCTTC. Protein product: CASSSGQGGIFYGYTF.

This clone was observed a few times. The same CDR3 can be traced to other DNA sequences in this sample. The chain is built from TRBV30 and TRBJ2-1; D remains unclear. The CDR3 sequence is 12 residues long. V lost 3 bases to trimming and J lost 7 bases, with 10 bases between them. CDR1 GTSNPN and CDR2 SVGIG come from the germline V gene (reference sequence). The CDR3 loop is CAWSVGANEQFF. In nucleotides, the CDR3 is TGTGCCTGGAGCGTCGGAGCGAATGAGCAGTTCTTC.

The chain couples TRBV7-2 to TRBJ2-7, with D maybe TRBD1 (6 bases). The V and J ends lost 6 bases and 0 bases respectively, with 12 bases between them. Germline CDR1 is SGHTA and CDR2 is FQGNSA. CDR3 length: 14 residues. The CDR3 spells CASRSGGGSYEQYF. Written as DNA, the CDR3 is TGTGCCAGCAGGAGTGGGGGCGGCTCCTACGAGCAGTACTTC. Combining the CDR3 with reference TRBV7-2 and TRBJ2-7 gives the whole variable domain GAGVSQSPSNKVTEKGKDVELRCDPISGHTALYWYRQSLGQGLEFLIYFQGNSAPDKSGLPSDRFSAERTGGSVSTLTIQRTQQEDSAVYLCASRSGGGSYEQYFGPGTRLTVT.

This chain links TRBV30 with TRBJ1-3; TRBD1 might be the D (5 bases). CDR1 and CDR2 (germline): GTSNPN, SVGIG (reference sequence). The V gene lost 1 base and the J gene lost 3 bases, with 7 bases spanning the gap. The CDR3 length is 13 residues. The CDR3 nucleotides are TGTGCCTGGAGTGCCCAGGGTGGAAACACCATATATTTT. Translated: CAWSAQGGNTIYF.

This clone was found a few times. This chain connects TRBV18 to TRBJ1-2; 7 nucleotides agree with TRBD1. The V gene end was trimmed by 5 bases and the J gene end by 4 bases; junction bases not matched to a gene: 1. Germline V gene lookup returns CDR1 KGHSH and CDR2 LQKENI. This CDR3 is built from 12 residues. The CDR3 DNA follows: TGTGCCAGCTCAGGGACAGCCTATGGCTACACCTTC. Its protein is CASSGTAYGYTF.

The V and J genes are TRBV11-2 and TRBJ2-3; D remains ambiguous. In germline, CDR1 is SGHAT, CDR2 FQNNGV. The length of the CDR3 is 13 residues. The germline V and J ends were trimmed by 5 bases and 1 base, with 7 bases remaining between them. CDR3 sequence reads: CASSQFRTDTQYF. The DNA of the CDR3 is TGTGCCAGCAGCCAATTCCGCACAGATACGCAGTATTTT.

This clone has a handful of counts. The rearrangement uses TRBV14 and TRBJ2-1; a possible D gene is TRBD1 (6 bases). The V gene's germline CDR1 is SGHDN and CDR2 FVKESK. The CDR3 consists of 13 residues. V was pared by 7 bases and J by 7 bases, with 14 bases between. This chain's CDR3 is CASTQGSSNEQFF. CDR3 nucleotide sequence: TGTGCCAGCACCCAGGGGTCCTCAAATGAGCAGTTCTTC.